This T cell receptor (beta chain) was found in a study of blood T cell repertoires in COVID-19 (TCRdb year 2020). About the investigation overall: The collaborator samples originated in the United States, Italy and Spain and spanned the acute and convalescent phases of COVID-19. The samples were drawn from two sources: the first 160 participants of the ongoing ImmuneRACE study, and fewer than 1,500 subjects contributed by 6 global collaborators. Where available, HLA class I and class II types were taken from metadata supplied by the sample provider and were not determined by assay-based typing. The repertoires were released in a freely available public database intended as a resource for research on the immune response to SARS-CoV-2. The material from the prospective study consisted of cDNA or gDNA derived from T cells, B-cell-depleted T cells, or PBMCs. The dataset comprised deeply sampled blood TCRbeta repertoires from subjects exposed to, actively infected with, or recovered from COVID-19. A de-identified subject ID, COVID-19 status, age in years and sex were almost always included in the sample metadata.

With respect to this clone: Its antigen is currently not known. Within one base of it there is no much larger clone, and no base qualities were kept.

CDR1 and CDR2 are drawn from the germline V gene (reference sequence): GTSNPN, SVGIG. Spanning cysteine to phenylalanine, the CDR3 consists of 13 amino acids. Only the CDR3 DNA stays, 39 bases, in frame from base 1. The trim is 7 bases for V and 8 bases for J, with a gap of 15 bases between the germline ends. Points the paper makes about the study in general: The quantity of clinical and demographic metadata differed by source and by participant and was supplied without curation.

In Seattle, one collaborating source enrolled patients while the infection was active and tracked those patients longitudinally over the course of disease. Each collaborating institution followed its own protocols to collect whole blood in K2EDTA tubes. For TCRbeta analysis, collaborators shipped samples as frozen whole blood, isolated PBMCs, or DNA extracted from either of those sample types. TCRbeta CDR3 regions were amplified from genomic DNA using the immunoSEQ Assay, a bias-controlled multiplex PCR. Processing in the source paper ran as follows. The number of nucleated cells in each sample was estimated from the amplification of reference gene primers within the assay. Sequence reads were collapsed and filtered to measure the absolute abundance of every unique TCRbeta CDR3 rearrangement. For each sample, productive Simpson clonality was calculated by taking the square root of Simpson's diversity index across productive rearrangements. What TCRdb holds here is the immuneACCESS table cut down to in-frame rearrangements. Part of the clones is not present; checked against another copy, under half of the missing clones reflect an unresolved V gene, and the others are unexplained. That table supplies the V and J calls and clone size; D and trimming were determined from the DNA. This sample holds 200,000 to 300,000 clones; about nine tenths were observed only once. The top ten hold roughly 0.79% of the sample.

The TCR was taken from a man aged 25 to 40 with COVID-19, enrolled during active disease. This chain is built from TRBV30 and TRBJ1-6, with a tentative D gene TRBD1 over 5 matching bases. The sequenced sample consisted of peripheral blood. The nucleotide sequence reads TGTGCCTCCCGAGACAGTCGGGATTCACCCCTCCACTTT. Its product reads: CASRDSRDSPLHF.